The 22 T cell receptor beta chains below were found in one sample sequenced in a study of T-cell memory formation after mild COVID-19. A single record per CDR3 protein comes from TCRdb applying MiXCR to the 5' RACE reads. This sample has under 40,000 distinct CDR3 sequences, with 7% to 8% found just once. The sequenced sample consisted of PBMCs or a T cell subset sorted from them (not recorded which). The source is a man between 18 and 29 years old who had mild COVID-19 (a few samples of this study predate the infection). Cell type and time point are not known.

This clonotype was observed a few times. The genes are TRBV7-2 and TRBJ1-6, with D tentatively TRBD1 (6 bases). Trimming cost V 3 bases and J 7 bases, with 10 bases left between them. This CDR3 is 14 amino acids long. Germline CDR1 reads SGHTA; CDR2 reads FQGNSA. In nucleotides, the CDR3 is TGTGCCAGCAGCTTTTGGCAGGGGAATTCACCCCTCCACTTT. It is translated as CASSFWQGNSPLHF.

This clonotype was counted ten times or more. The chain recombines TRBV10-2 with TRBJ2-7, with 9 bases identical to TRBD2. V gave up 9 bases and J gave up 0 bases; unmatched junction bases: 3. The CDR3 is made up of 13 amino acids. Germline V lookup: CDR1 WSHSY, CDR2 SAAADI. DNA for the CDR3: TGCGCCAGTCAGACTAGCGGCTCCTACGAGCAGTACTTC. This encodes CASQTSGSYEQYF.

This clonotype showed up many times. The chain recombines TRBV4-1 with TRBJ1-6; the D is unclear. In germline, CDR1 is MGHRA, CDR2 YSYEKL. The CDR3 is 15 amino acids. V was trimmed by 3 bases and J by 15 bases, leaving 21 bases between them. The CDR3 protein is CASSHPVGGQGGLHF. DNA of the CDR3: TGCGCCAGCAGCCATCCAGTGGGCGGTCAAGGTGGCCTCCACTTT.

This clonotype was seen at least ten times. The V call is TRBV12-3 or TRBV12-4, the J call TRBJ2-1, with D possibly being TRBD1 or TRBD2 (5 bases each). This CDR3 has 14 residues. The V end lost 6 bases, the J end lost 3 bases, and 12 bases lay between the germline ends. For the CDR3, the DNA is TGTGCCAGCAGGGGGGACGGACGCTACAATGAGCAGTTCTTC. This encodes CASRGDGRYNEQFF.

The table lists this clonotype with many counts. The chain combines TRBV6-6 with TRBJ2-7; D perhaps matches TRBD1 (6 bases). Germline values: CDR1 MNHNY, CDR2 SVGAGI (reference sequence). Trimming removed 3 bases at V and 4 bases at J, with 13 bases between. The CDR3 consists of 14 residues. DNA of the CDR3: TGTGCCAGCAGTTATGGCCAGGACAGATACGAGCAGTACTTC. It encodes CASSYGQDRYEQYF.

This clonotype has ten or more counts. This rearrangement joins TRBV11-2 to TRBJ1-2; 7 positions agree with TRBD1. J lost 2 bases, V lost 5 bases, and 5 bases had no gene match. The germline V gene has CDR1 SGHAT and CDR2 FQNNGV. This CDR3 is 14 amino acids long. In DNA, the CDR3 is TGTGCCAGCAGCCCCATGGGACAGAACTATGGCTACACCTTC. Translated: CASSPMGQNYGYTF.

This clonotype was counted many times. The rearrangement uses TRBV7-8 and TRBJ1-2; no clear D gene. V shed 3 bases and J shed 6 bases, with 8 bases lying between them. CDR1 is SGHVS and CDR2 is FQNEAQ in the germline V gene. This CDR3 is built from 12 residues. CDR3 sequence reads: CASSFRSDGYTF. The DNA for the CDR3 is TGTGCCAGCAGCTTCAGGAGTGATGGCTACACCTTC.

This clonotype was observed many times. This chain connects TRBV6-2 or TRBV6-3 to TRBJ2-7; a possible D gene is TRBD1 (6 bases). Germline V gene sequence: CDR1 MNHEY, CDR2 SVGEGT. CDR3 size: 13 residues. Trimming took off 2 bases at V and 3 bases at J, with 8 bases between the two ends. This chain's CDR3 is CASSYRDNYEQYF. The CDR3 DNA is TGTGCCAGCAGTTACCGGGACAACTACGAGCAGTACTTC.

This clonotype was counted ten times or more. V gene TRBV6-4 combines with J gene TRBJ2-2, with D tentatively TRBD1 or TRBD2 (6 bases each). The CDR3 sequence is 15 residues long. Germline V lookup: CDR1 MRHNA, CDR2 SNTAGT. Trimming removed 3 bases from V and 2 bases from J, with 10 bases in between. CDR3 in amino acids: CASSEGGQNTGELFF. As DNA, the CDR3 is TGTGCCAGCAGTGAGGGGGGACAAAACACCGGGGAGCTGTTTTTT.

This clonotype was seen only once. This CDR3 reads CASSNDPQGNCLFF. CDR3 DNA: TGTGCCAGCAGCAACGACCCACAGGGAAACTGTTTGTTCTTC. This chain joins TRBV21-1 and TRBJ2-1; TRBD1 is the table's D call and was not checked against the DNA. TRBV21-1 is labeled a pseudogene. The CDR3 extends over 14 amino acids.

This clonotype was observed a few times. The chain uses TRBV7-9 and TRBJ1-4, with a possible D match to TRBD1 (6 bases). CDR3 size: 16 residues. CDR1 is SEHNR, CDR2 FQNEAQ, per germline (reference sequence). The V gene lost 5 bases and the J gene lost 3 bases, with 16 bases spanning the gap. The CDR3 sequence: CASSPGHLSANEKLFF. DNA for the CDR3: TGTGCCAGCAGCCCGGGACACCTCTCGGCTAATGAAAAACTGTTTTTT.

This clonotype was counted ten times or more. This chain joins TRBV4-1 and TRBJ1-6; D is possibly TRBD1 (5 bases). The germline V gene has CDR1 MGHRA and CDR2 YSYEKL. The V and J ends lost 1 base and 7 bases respectively, with 17 bases between them. CDR3 length equals 17 residues. CDR3 sequence reads: CASSQARLGAGNSPLHF. CDR3 coding DNA: TGCGCCAGCAGCCAAGCTAGATTAGGGGCGGGAAATTCACCCCTCCACTTT.

There are a few counts of this clonotype. This chain joins TRBV20-1 and TRBJ2-5; TRBD2 is a possible D gene (7 bases). The CDR3 loop spans 13 amino acids. The V gene lost 5 bases and the J gene lost 2 bases, with 12 bases spanning the gap. Germline lookup yields CDR1 DFQATT and CDR2 SNEGSKA (reference sequence). CDR3 residues: CSAPRGAQETQYF. In nucleotides, the CDR3 is TGCAGTGCTCCTCGGGGGGCGCAAGAGACCCAGTACTTC.

The genes are TRBV3-1 and TRBJ2-1; 8 positions match TRBD2. The CDR3 runs to 15 residues. V was clipped by 0 bases and J by 10 bases; unmatched bases: 8. Germline values: CDR1 LGHDT, CDR2 YNNKEL (reference sequence). The CDR3 reads CASSQDAGGAPEQFF. CDR3 DNA: TGTGCCAGCAGCCAAGATGCCGGGGGGGCCCCCGAGCAGTTCTTC.

With respect to this clonotype: This sequence may be a read error, since a much larger clone differs from it by one base. J is TRBJ2-3 and V is TRBV7-2; 10 nucleotides align to TRBD1. Germline lookup yields CDR1 SGHTA and CDR2 FQGNSA. The CDR3 is made up of 16 amino acids. CDR3: CARSLGGQGSTDTQYF. In nucleotides, the CDR3 is TGTGCCCGCAGCTTAGGGGGACAGGGGAGCACAGATACGCAGTATTTT. Supplemented by reference TRBV7-2 and TRBJ2-3, the full variable domain reads GAGVSQSPSNKVTEKGKDVELRCDPISGHTALYWYRQSLGQGLEFLIYFQGNSAPDKSGLPSDRFSAERTGGSVSTLTIQRTQQEDSAVYLCARSLGGQGSTDTQYFGPGTRLTVL.

At least ten counts were recorded for this clonotype. V and J are TRBV7-2 and TRBJ2-7; D perhaps matches TRBD2 (6 bases). From germline, CDR1 is SGHTA and CDR2 FQGNSA. This CDR3 has 13 residues. V was trimmed by 6 bases and J by 2 bases, leaving 11 bases between them. Here the CDR3 DNA reads TGTGCCAGCAGTATTAGCGGCACCTACGAGCAGTACTTC. It translates to CASSISGTYEQYF.

A few counts support this clonotype. The chain has TRBV7-8 and TRBJ2-7; tentatively, D is TRBD1 (6 bases). V lost 8 bases to trimming and J lost 2 bases, with 10 bases between them. This CDR3 spans 12 amino acids. CDR1 is SGHVS and CDR2 is FQNEAQ in the germline V gene. The CDR3 protein is CASPKGAYEQYV. CDR3 nucleotide sequence: TGTGCCAGCCCTAAGGGGGCCTACGAGCAGTACGTC.

At least ten counts were recorded for this clonotype. The V gene is TRBV13, the J gene TRBJ1-6; tentatively, D is TRBD1 (6 bases). Germline assignment: CDR1 PRHDT and CDR2 FYEKMQ (reference sequence). CDR3 size: 17 residues. V gave up 4 bases and J gave up 8 bases, with 21 bases separating them. Written as DNA, the CDR3 is TGTGCCAGCAGCTACCCGGTTGCGGGGGCCGGGGATTCACCCCTCCACTTT. Translation gives CASSYPVAGAGDSPLHF.

This clonotype was seen at least ten times. V is TRBV7-9 and J is TRBJ2-5; D is unclear. Trimming removed 2 bases from V and 4 bases from J, with 11 bases in between. CDR1 is SEHNR and CDR2 is FQNEAQ in the germline V gene (reference sequence). CDR3 length: 14 amino acids. This CDR3 is CASSLSRAGETQYF. The CDR3 region has the DNA TGTGCCAGCAGCTTATCCCGGGCTGGAGAGACCCAGTACTTC.

By share, this clonotype counts as medium-sized. This chain links TRBV7-2 with TRBJ2-1; D possibly matches TRBD1 or TRBD2 (5 bases each). CDR1 SGHTA and CDR2 FQGNSA come from the germline V gene. CDR3 length: 13 residues. The V gene lost 4 bases and the J gene lost 5 bases, with 9 bases spanning the gap. CDR3 nucleotide sequence: TGTGCCAGCAGCTGGGGACGGCACAATGAGCAGTTCTTC. This sequence encodes CASSWGRHNEQFF.

Many counts were recorded for this clonotype. The chain employs TRBV6-2 or TRBV6-3 and TRBJ2-2, with D maybe TRBD1 (6 bases). This CDR3 region has 15 residues. The germline V gene encodes CDR1 MNHEY and CDR2 SVGEGT. V was pared by 6 bases and J by 4 bases, with 15 bases between. As DNA, the CDR3 is TGTGCCAGCAGCTCCCAGGACAGAACCACCGGGGAGCTGTTTTTT. It encodes CASSSQDRTTGELFF.

This clonotype was recorded many times. V and J are TRBV20-1 and TRBJ2-7; the match to TRBD1 covers 9 bases. V trimming: 6 bases; J trimming: 2 bases; junction bases outside the gene matches: 5. This CDR3 has 13 residues. The germline V gene has CDR1 DFQATT and CDR2 SNEGSKA (reference sequence). CDR3 in amino acids: CSARDRATYEQYF. As DNA, the CDR3 is TGCAGTGCGCGGGACAGGGCAACCTACGAGCAGTACTTC.